This record concerns one T cell receptor (beta chain) sequence. Its antigen is unidentified. This entry belongs to a study of shared clonotypes between healthy human individuals. Some clones are missing from TCRdb's copy, which holds only in-frame ones; the method was immunoSEQ multiplex PCR. The sample includes approximately 720,000 clones, roughly 70% seen only once; the top ten take 1.8%. General study results and limits: Against clonotypes common to all four donors, non-shared ones had lower generation probabilities.

The sequence came from a woman in her 30s in good health. The sequenced sample was memory CD4+ T cells sorted from blood. Subset meaning: CD45RA-negative fraction.

The CDR3, as DNA: TGCGCCAGCAGCTCTACCAATCCCTCGGGGGAAAAACTGTTTTTT. It encodes CASSSTNPSGEKLFF. The chain combines TRBV5-1 with TRBJ1-4; D remains unclear. The V end was cut by 3 bases, the J end by 8 bases, with 17 bases between. CDR1 SGHRS and CDR2 YFSETQ come from the germline V gene. The CDR3 extends over 15 amino acids.